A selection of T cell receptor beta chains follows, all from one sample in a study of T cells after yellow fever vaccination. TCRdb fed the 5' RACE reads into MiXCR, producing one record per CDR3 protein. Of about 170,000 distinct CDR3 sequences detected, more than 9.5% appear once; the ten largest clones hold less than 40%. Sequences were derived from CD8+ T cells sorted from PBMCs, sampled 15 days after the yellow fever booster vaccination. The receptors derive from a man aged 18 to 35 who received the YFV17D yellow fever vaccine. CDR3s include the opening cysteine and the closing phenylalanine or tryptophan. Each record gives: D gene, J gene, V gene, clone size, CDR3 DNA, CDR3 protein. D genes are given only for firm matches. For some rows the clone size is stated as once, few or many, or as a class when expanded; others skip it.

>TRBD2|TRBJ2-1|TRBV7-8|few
TGTGCCAGCAGCTTATGGCCTAGCGGGGCCCTGGGGGAGCAGTTCTTC
CASSLWPSGALGEQFF
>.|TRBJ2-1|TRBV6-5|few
TGTGCCAGCAGTTACCGGTTCCTACTCGGCGATGAGCAGTTCTTC
CASSYRFLLGDEQFF
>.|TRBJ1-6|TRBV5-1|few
TGCGCCAGCAGTTACAGAGATTCACCCCTCCACTTT
CASSYRDSPLHF
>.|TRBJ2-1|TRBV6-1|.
TGTGCCAGCAGTCTTGAAAAAAACTTAGCGGTCCGGGGCCTCTACAATGAGCAGTTCTTC
CASSLEKNLAVRGLYNEQFF
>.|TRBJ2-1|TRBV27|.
TGTGCCAGCAGTCTGGCGAGACAGGTGGTCGGTAGTGAGCAGTTCTTC
CASSLARQVVGSEQFF
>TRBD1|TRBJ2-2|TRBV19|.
TGTGCCAGCTGGATAGGGACAGGGGGCCCCACCGGGGAGCTGTTTTTT
CASWIGTGGPTGELFF
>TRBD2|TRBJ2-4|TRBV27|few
TGTGCCAGCAGTCCTAGCGGGGGTCTAGCCAAAAACATTCAGTACTTC
CASSPSGGLAKNIQYF
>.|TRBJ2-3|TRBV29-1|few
TGCAGCGTCCCCGAGGGGTGGGGCACAGATACGCAGTATTTT
CSVPEGWGTDTQYF
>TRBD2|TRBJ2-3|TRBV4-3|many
TGCGCCAGCAGCCAATACGGGACTAGCGGGGTCACAGATACGCAGTATTTT
CASSQYGTSGVTDTQYF
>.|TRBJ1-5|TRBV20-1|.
TGCAGTGCTAGTGATCCCAGGGGTAATGATCAGCCCCAGGATTTT
CSASDPRGNDQPQDF
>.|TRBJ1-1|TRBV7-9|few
TGTGCCAGCAGCCCCCGTTTGTACAGTGGGCCGAACACTGAAGCTTTCTTT
CASSPRLYSGPNTEAFF
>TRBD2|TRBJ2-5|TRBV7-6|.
TGTGCCAGCAGCCGGCTCGTGGGGGGGAAAGAAGAGACCCAGTACTTC
CASSRLVGGKEETQYF
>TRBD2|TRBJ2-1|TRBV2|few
TGTGCCAGCAGGAAATCTAGCGGGGCCTACAATGAGCAGTTCTTC
CASRKSSGAYNEQFF
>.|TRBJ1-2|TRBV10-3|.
TGTGCCATCAGTGAGGGGCTGAGCTCAGCTATGCGATACACCTTC
CAISEGLSSAMRYTF
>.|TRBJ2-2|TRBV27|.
TGTGCCACCTTACGTGGCACCGGGGAGCTGTTTTTT
CATLRGTGELFF
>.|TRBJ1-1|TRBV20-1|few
TGCAGTGCTAGAGATCCCGGACACGGAGACACTGAAGCTTTCTTT
CSARDPGHGDTEAFF
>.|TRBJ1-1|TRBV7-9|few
TGTGCCAGCAGCTTAGAACAGGGCACCGTTTATGAAGCTTTCTTT
CASSLEQGTVYEAFF
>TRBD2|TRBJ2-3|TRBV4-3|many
TGCGCCAGCAGCCGGGGGGGGAGCACAGATACGCAGTATTTT
CASSRGGSTDTQYF
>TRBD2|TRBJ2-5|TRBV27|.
TGTGCCAGCGGCTCTAGCGGGGGGCAAGAGACCCAGTACTTC
CASGSSGGQETQYF
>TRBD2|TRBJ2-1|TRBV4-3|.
TGCGCCAGCAGCCAAGATCTGTGGGGACTAGCGGGGAGTGAGCAGTTCTTC
CASSQDLWGLAGSEQFF
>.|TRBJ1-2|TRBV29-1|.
TGCAGCGTTGCGGACGGGGGGAACGGTGGCTACACCTTC
CSVADGGNGGYTF
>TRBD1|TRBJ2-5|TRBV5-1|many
TGCGCCAGCAGCGCCGGGACAGGGAGTAATCAAGAGACCCAGTACTTC
CASSAGTGSNQETQYF